The 24 T cell receptor beta chains below were found in one sample sequenced in a study of naive and memory T cell subsets. The SP2 primer and nested alpha and beta constant region primers amplified ligated cDNA in four rounds. In TCRdb, the 5' RACE reads were re-called with MiXCR into one record per CDR3 protein. The data show 50,000 to 60,000 distinct CDR3 sequences, approximately 8% seen once. An oligonucleotide containing a UMI was ligated to the 3' end of TCR cDNA. The receptors here all came from a female donor in good health.

This clonotype was counted many times. This chain links TRBV5-6 with TRBJ1-5; D ambiguous. This CDR3 contains 13 residues. V was cut by 0 bases and J by 4 bases, with 5 bases left in between. The V gene's germline CDR1 is SGHDT and CDR2 YYEEEE. The CDR3 DNA is TGTGCCAGCAGCTTGGGCAGGAATCAGCCCCAGCATTTT. Residues: CASSLGRNQPQHF.

Only a few counts were recorded for this clonotype. The V gene is TRBV2, the J gene TRBJ2-1; possibly TRBD1 for D (5 bases). This CDR3 is built from 16 residues. With 1 base removed from V and 0 bases from J, the gap between germline ends came to 10 bases. Germline lookup yields CDR1 SNHLY and CDR2 FYNNEI. CDR3 residues: CASSEDRSSSYNEQFF. The DNA of the CDR3 is TGTGCCAGCAGTGAAGACAGGTCGAGCTCCTACAATGAGCAGTTCTTC.

This clonotype was seen many times. The chain links TRBV2 to TRBJ2-1; D is unclear. Germline CDR1 is SNHLY and CDR2 is FYNNEI. V was pared by 4 bases and J by 12 bases, with 10 bases between. The CDR3 loop spans 11 amino acids. The CDR3 bases are TGTGCCAGCAGTGTTGCGGTCAGGCAGTTCTTC. This translates into CASSVAVRQFF.

To note about this clonotype: A read error may account for a junction end that differs from germline. This chain joins TRBV5-4 and TRBJ1-2, with a tentative D call TRBD1 (5 bases). Germline V lookup: CDR1 SGHNT, CDR2 YYREEE (reference sequence). The CDR3 runs 12 residues. CDR3 sequence (DNA): TGTGCCAGCAGGGGACTCATCTATGGCGACACCTTC. Translation: CASRGLIYGDTF.

The chain employs TRBV4-3 and TRBJ2-3; possibly TRBD2 for D (6 bases). The CDR3 consists of 15 residues. Trimming stripped 2 bases from V and 0 bases from J, with 9 bases between. CDR1 is LGHNA, CDR2 YSLEER, per germline. DNA for the CDR3: TGCGCCAGCAGCCAAACGGGACTTAGCACAGATACGCAGTATTTT. Residues: CASSQTGLSTDTQYF.

There are a few counts of this clonotype. The chain recombines TRBV18 with TRBJ2-3, with 7 bases matching TRBD1. Germline values: CDR1 KGHSH, CDR2 LQKENI. Unmatched junction bases numbered 4, after V lost 6 bases and J lost 4 bases. This CDR3 is 13 amino acids long. CDR3 loop: CASSSTGADTQYF. CDR3 nucleotide sequence: TGTGCCAGCTCTAGCACAGGGGCAGATACGCAGTATTTT.

Ten or more counts support this clonotype. The chain has TRBV15 and TRBJ1-4; D not certain. Per germline, CDR1 LNHNV and CDR2 YYDKDF (reference sequence). The CDR3 is 13 amino acids. V dropped 2 bases and J dropped 4 bases, with 5 bases sitting between them. The CDR3 protein is CATSRQINEKLFF. In DNA form, the CDR3 reads TGTGCCACCAGCAGACAGATTAATGAAAAACTGTTTTTT. Full variable domain (outside the CDR3, taken from reference TRBV15 and TRBJ1-4): DAMVIQNPRYQVTQFGKPVTLSCSQTLNHNVMYWYQQKSSQAPKLLFHYYDKDFNNEADTPDNFQSRRPNTSFCFLDIRSPGLGDTAMYLCATSRQINEKLFFGSGTQLSVL.

This clonotype was recorded a few times. The V call is TRBV7-2, the J call TRBJ2-7; 11 bases are a match to TRBD1. The CDR3 totals 14 residues. From germline, CDR1 is SGHTA and CDR2 FQGNSA. Trimming removed 1 base from V and 6 bases from J; junction bases left unmatched: 2. CDR3: CASSLGGTGGEQYF. For the CDR3, the DNA is TGTGCCAGCAGCTTAGGTGGGACAGGGGGCGAGCAGTACTTC.

This clonotype came up many times. The genes are TRBV7-3 and TRBJ2-5, with a tentative D call TRBD2 (5 bases). Trimming took off 1 base at V and 2 bases at J, with 5 bases between the two ends. The CDR3 is made up of 13 amino acids. CDR1 and CDR2 from the germline V gene are SGHTA and FQGTGA. The CDR3: CASSLRTQETQYF. The DNA of the CDR3 is TGTGCCAGCAGCTTAAGGACTCAAGAGACCCAGTACTTC.

This clonotype appeared many times. The chain carries TRBV12-3 or TRBV12-4 and TRBJ1-1; tentatively, D is TRBD1 (5 bases). Trimming took 5 bases from V and 8 from J, leaving 12 bases between them. The CDR3 is 12 amino acids. CDR3 nucleotides: TGTGCCAGCAGTCAGCCGGGACCCGAAGCTTTCTTT. This gives the protein CASSQPGPEAFF.

The V gene is TRBV20-1, the J gene TRBJ1-1; tentative D call: TRBD1 (5 bases). Germline loops: CDR1 DFQATT, CDR2 SNEGSKA (reference sequence). This CDR3 is built from 14 residues. V was cut by 0 bases and J by 5 bases, with 13 bases left in between. CDR3 bases: TGCAGTGCTAGAGATGGGAGGGGCAGGACTGAAGCTTTCTTT. This translates into CSARDGRGRTEAFF.

The V call is TRBV2, the J call TRBJ2-7; 11 positions agree with TRBD2. Germline CDR1 reads SNHLY; CDR2 reads FYNNEI. The CDR3 is 14 amino acids. Germline trimming cut 6 bases from V and 2 bases from J; bases unmatched to any gene: 3. The CDR3 sequence is CASRPGLAAYEQYF. CDR3 in DNA: TGTGCCAGCAGACCGGGACTAGCGGCCTACGAGCAGTACTTC.

This clonotype came up a few times. The chain uses TRBV5-4 and TRBJ2-2; the match to TRBD2 covers 7 bases. Germline V gene sequence: CDR1 SGHNT, CDR2 YYREEE (reference sequence). The CDR3 is 16 amino acids. Trimming took 4 bases from V and 0 from J; bases not matched to a gene: 6. In DNA form, the CDR3 reads TGTGCCAGCAGCAGGGGCGCGGGGGCGAACACCGGGGAGCTGTTTTTT. Translation gives CASSRGAGANTGELFF. Based on the CDR3 plus reference TRBV5-4 and TRBJ2-2, the full variable domain is ETGVTQSPTHLIKTRGQQVTLRCSSQSGHNTVSWYQQALGQGPQFIFQYYREEENGRGNFPPRFSGLQFPNYSSELNVNALELDDSALYLCASSRGAGANTGELFFGEGSRLTVL.

This clonotype was counted a few times. The chain has TRBV5-4 and TRBJ2-3; TRBD2 matches at 11 bases. The CDR3 is 17 residues long. Germline V gives CDR1 SGHNT, CDR2 YYREEE (reference sequence). Trimming cost V 5 bases and J 1 base; bases outside gene matches: 9. CDR3 region: CASSSLSGGGGTDTQYF. CDR3 in DNA: TGTGCCAGCAGTTCACTTAGCGGGGGGGGAGGCACAGATACGCAGTATTTT.

This clonotype was found many times. At one of its ends the junction is not consistent with the germline gene, which may arise from a read error. V gene TRBV2 combines with J gene TRBJ1-1; D is unresolved. Germline CDR1 and CDR2: SNHLY and FYNNEI. The CDR3 has 13 residues. The CDR3 region has the DNA TGTGCCAGCGGTGACACATTGAACACTGAAGCTTTCTTT. Amino acids: CASGDTLNTEAFF. Full variable domain (rest looked up from reference TRBV2 and TRBJ1-1): EPEVTQTPSHQVTQMGQEVILRCVPISNHLYFYWYRQILGQKVEFLVSFYNNEISEKSEIFDDQFSVERPDGSNFTLKIRSTKLEDSAMYFCASGDTLNTEAFFGQGTRLTVV.

V and J are TRBV9 and TRBJ1-2, with D perhaps matching TRBD1 (5 bases). V gave up 4 bases and J gave up 7 bases, with 23 bases separating them. Germline V gene data show CDR1 as SGDLS and CDR2 as YYNGEE. CDR3 size: 16 residues. The CDR3 DNA reads TGTGCCAGCAGCCCTCGCGGTCATGGGCAGGGAAGTGGCTACACCTTC. Its protein is CASSPRGHGQGSGYTF.

The gene calls are TRBV11-2 and TRBJ1-1; D unclear. V was pared by 2 bases and J by 6 bases, with 10 bases between. The V gene's germline CDR1 is SGHAT and CDR2 FQNNGV. This CDR3 region has 13 residues. CDR3 amino acids: CASSLTVGPEAFF. DNA for the CDR3: TGTGCCAGCAGCTTAACGGTGGGCCCTGAAGCTTTCTTT.

This clonotype was seen at least ten times. The chain couples TRBV20-1 to TRBJ1-4, with D perhaps matching TRBD1 (5 bases). V was clipped by 5 bases and J by 11 bases, with 12 bases between them. CDR3 length equals 11 residues. CDR1 is DFQATT and CDR2 is SNEGSKA in the germline V gene (reference sequence). As DNA, the CDR3 is TGCAGTGCTCGTCGGTCAGGGAAACTGTTTTTT. Translation: CSARRSGKLFF.

There are many counts of this clonotype. J is TRBJ1-1 and V is TRBV29-1, with TRBD1 matching 11 bases. The germline gives CDR1 SQVTM, CDR2 ANQGSEA. This CDR3 comprises 12 residues. V shed 6 bases and J 14 bases; nucleotides not matched to a gene: 11. CDR3 DNA sequence: TGCAGCGTCCTCGGACAGGGGGCGGATGCCTTCTTT. Protein: CSVLGQGADAFF.

At least ten counts were recorded for this clonotype. V gene TRBV12-3 or TRBV12-4 combines with J gene TRBJ1-2; the match to TRBD1 covers 10 bases. This CDR3 spans 15 amino acids. With V trimmed by 6 bases and J by 1 base, 5 bases remained unmatched. The DNA for the CDR3 is TGTGCCAGCAGCCGGGACAGGGGTAATAACTATGGCTACACCTTC. Residues: CASSRDRGNNYGYTF.

The table lists this clonotype with a few counts. The chain combines TRBV3-1 with TRBJ1-1, with no clear D. This CDR3 is built from 13 residues. Germline values: CDR1 LGHDT, CDR2 YNNKEL (reference sequence). The germline V and J ends were trimmed by 4 bases and 1 base, with 7 bases remaining between them. The CDR3 spells CASSRIWNTEAFF. The CDR3 DNA reads TGTGCCAGCAGCCGGATTTGGAACACTGAAGCTTTCTTT.

The V gene is TRBV7-3, the J gene TRBJ2-3; tentatively, D is TRBD1 or TRBD2 (5 bases each). This CDR3 contains 14 residues. Germline values: CDR1 SGHTA, CDR2 FQGTGA. The V end lost 5 bases, the J end lost 7 bases, and 16 bases lay between the germline ends. The CDR3 here is CASSPMGTVYTQYF. Written as DNA, the CDR3 is TGTGCCAGCAGCCCAATGGGGACCGTCTATACGCAGTATTTT.

This clonotype was recorded at least ten times. The V gene is TRBV28, the J gene TRBJ2-1; tentatively, D is TRBD1 or TRBD2 (5 bases each). Trimming took off 2 bases at V and 2 bases at J, with 7 bases between the two ends. The V gene's germline CDR1 is MDHEN and CDR2 SYDVKM. The CDR3 has 14 residues. Here the CDR3 DNA reads TGTGCCAGCAGTTTAGGGGGACCCTACAATGAGCAGTTCTTC. It yields the protein CASSLGGPYNEQFF.

A note on this clonotype: This could be a read error, since a much larger clone is one nucleotide away. CDR3 nucleotides: TGTGCCAGCTCACCACAGGGGGTTGAGGGCGACACCTTC. It encodes CASSPQGVEGDTF. The chain has TRBV18 and TRBJ1-2, with a weak D call TRBD1 (6 bases). The CDR3 totals 13 residues. V was shortened by 1 base and J by 12 bases, with 15 bases between the two germline ends. Germline V lookup: CDR1 KGHSH, CDR2 LQKENI.